One sample yielded the 30 T cell receptor beta chains listed below, sequenced in a study of OX40 agonist ivuxolimab in advanced cancers. The protocol was immunoSEQ multiplex PCR, while the TCRdb copy is restricted to in-frame clones and leaves out a portion. The sample includes about 82,000 clones, around four fifths of them seen just once. Sample: CD4+ or CD8+ T cells sorted from blood, taken in a trial of the OX40 agonist ivuxolimab. These receptors came from an adult with an advanced solid tumor such as melanoma, head and neck, liver or kidney cancer.

This clone was found a few times. CDR3 loop: CASSLVVSNSGNTIYF. The CDR3 nucleotides read TGTGCCAGCAGCTTAGTCGTCAGCAACTCTGGAAACACCATATATTTT. The chain couples TRBV7-2 to TRBJ1-3, with unresolved D. Per the germline V gene, CDR1 is SGHTA and CDR2 is FQGNSA. The length of the CDR3 is 16 residues. V was trimmed by 1 base and J by 0 bases, leaving 10 bases between them.

The CDR3 DNA reads as TGTGCCAGCTCACCACAGCGGACTTCCCAAGAGACCCAGTACTTC. It specifies CASSPQRTSQETQYF. The V and J genes are TRBV18 and TRBJ2-5; D is possibly TRBD2 (5 bases). Germline values: CDR1 KGHSH, CDR2 LQKENI. V was trimmed by 1 base and J by 1 base, leaving 10 bases between them. This CDR3 spans 15 amino acids.

The rearrangement uses TRBV6-1 and TRBJ2-1; 9 bases map to TRBD2. V shed 6 bases and J 10 bases; nucleotides not matched to a gene: 4. In germline, CDR1 is MNHNS, CDR2 SASEGT. CDR3 length: 12 residues. Here the CDR3 reads CASSYSGGEQFF. The CDR3 region has the DNA TGTGCCAGCAGCTATAGCGGGGGAGAGCAGTTCTTC.

The chain combines TRBV5-4 with TRBJ1-1, with no clear D. The CDR3 consists of 14 residues. The germline V gene encodes CDR1 SGHNT and CDR2 YYREEE (reference sequence). Trimming took 0 bases from V and 0 from J, leaving 6 bases between them. CDR3 sequence (DNA): TGTGCCAGCAGCTTGGCCCTGGTGAACACTGAAGCTTTCTTT. Translating it yields CASSLALVNTEAFF.

The rearrangement uses TRBV19 and TRBJ1-1; weak D call: TRBD1 (5 bases). V lost 11 bases, J lost 1 base, and 29 bases lay in between. This CDR3 has 18 residues. Germline V lookup: CDR1 LNHDA, CDR2 SQIVND (reference sequence). CDR3 region: CAARRDHFPRGANTEAFF. The CDR3 nucleotides are TGTGCCGCCCGGAGAGATCATTTTCCTAGGGGCGCGAACACTGAAGCTTTCTTT.

The chain recombines TRBV19 with TRBJ2-3, with TRBD1 matching over 8 bases. V shed 5 bases and J 5 bases; nucleotides not matched to a gene: 12. The CDR3 is 16 residues long. Germline V lookup: CDR1 LNHDA, CDR2 SQIVND (reference sequence). For the CDR3, the DNA is TGTGCCAGTAGTTCCCAGGGGGCACCCGGGGAAGATACGCAGTATTTT. It translates to CASSSQGAPGEDTQYF.

V is TRBV30 and J is TRBJ2-3; 7 bases match TRBD2. V was clipped by 0 bases and J by 4 bases; unmatched bases: 1. Germline V gene lookup returns CDR1 GTSNPN and CDR2 SVGIG (reference sequence). CDR3 length equals 13 residues. CDR3 DNA: TGTGCCTGGAGTGTCCGGGGGGCAGATACGCAGTATTTT. It is translated as CAWSVRGADTQYF.

The chain is built from TRBV9 and TRBJ1-1; no definite D call. In germline, CDR1 is SGDLS, CDR2 YYNGEE. The CDR3 extends over 14 amino acids. V was trimmed by 4 bases and J by 4 bases, leaving 14 bases between them. The CDR3 reads CASSPLRGTTEAFF. CDR3 in DNA: TGTGCCAGCAGCCCTTTACGAGGCACCACTGAAGCTTTCTTT.

This chain uses TRBV4-2 with TRBJ1-2; no clear D gene. V was clipped by 0 bases and J by 3 bases, with 11 bases between them. This CDR3 has 15 residues. The germline V gene has CDR1 LGHNA and CDR2 YNFKEQ. CDR3 protein: CASSQDQSAHYGYTF. The CDR3 DNA sequence: TGTGCCAGCAGCCAAGATCAATCGGCGCACTATGGCTACACCTTC.

The chain couples TRBV9 to TRBJ1-3; 9 bases match TRBD1. From germline, CDR1 is SGDLS and CDR2 YYNGEE. This CDR3 spans 15 amino acids. V dropped 4 bases and J dropped 2; count of bases not matched to a gene: 4. DNA for the CDR3: TGTGCCAGCAGCCCGGGACAGGGCACTGGAAACACCATATATTTT. This codes for CASSPGQGTGNTIYF.

This clone occurred a few times. One end of the junction fails to match germline, which may point to a read error. This chain uses TRBV7-7 with TRBJ2-7, with 7 nucleotides matching TRBD2. Germline V lookup: CDR1 SSHAT, CDR2 FNYEAQ (reference sequence). The CDR3 sequence is 14 residues long. DNA for the CDR3: TGTGCTAGCAGCTTAGCGGGCAGACCCTACGAGCAGTACTTC. Its translation is CASSLAGRPYEQYF.

This chain connects TRBV10-3 to TRBJ2-5, with 9 bases matching TRBD1. The CDR3 is 14 amino acids. Germline CDR1 and CDR2: ENHRY and SYGVKD. Trimming removed 6 bases from V and 2 bases from J; junction bases left unmatched: 4. The chain's CDR3 is CAISGGQGQETQYF. In nucleotides, the CDR3 is TGTGCCATCAGCGGGGGACAGGGACAAGAGACCCAGTACTTC.

This clone was picked up one time. This chain uses TRBV30 with TRBJ1-5; 8 bases are shared with TRBD1. CDR1 is GTSNPN, CDR2 SVGIG, per germline (reference sequence). Losses at the gene ends were 0 bases for V and 6 bases for J; bases not matched to a gene: 4. The CDR3 has 14 amino acids. The CDR3 DNA follows: TGTGCCTGGAGTGTACCAGGGGGCGGTCAGCCCCAGCATTTT. It is translated as CAWSVPGGGQPQHF.

The chain employs TRBV6-5 and TRBJ2-7; TRBD1 might be the D (6 bases). Germline V lookup: CDR1 MNHEY, CDR2 SVGAGI. CDR3 size: 12 residues. Trimming left V 9 bases short and J 7 bases short, with 16 bases between. CDR3 nucleotides: TGTGCCAGTACCGGGACAACGCAAGAGCAGTACTTC. Protein sequence: CASTGTTQEQYF.

The V gene is TRBV7-2, the J gene TRBJ1-6; D is ambiguous. CDR1 and CDR2 from the germline V gene are SGHTA and FQGNSA. The CDR3 extends over 15 amino acids. V lost 0 bases and J lost 6, with 9 bases in between. This chain's CDR3 is CASSLAFAANSPLHF. The CDR3 nucleotides read TGTGCCAGCAGCTTAGCGTTTGCCGCTAATTCACCCCTCCACTTT.

This rearrangement joins TRBV2 to TRBJ1-3, with 7 positions matching TRBD1. Germline values: CDR1 SNHLY, CDR2 FYNNEI. The CDR3 has 14 amino acids. Trimming took 5 bases from V and 4 from J; bases not matched to a gene: 5. CDR3 region: CASSSTGNGNTIYF. DNA for the CDR3: TGTGCCAGCAGTTCGACAGGGAACGGAAACACCATATATTTT.

V is TRBV27 and J is TRBJ1-6, with TRBD1 as a possible D gene (5 bases). Trimming took off 7 bases at V and 6 bases at J, with 13 bases between the two ends. The CDR3 runs 14 residues. Germline CDR1 and CDR2: MNHEY and SMNVEV (reference sequence). The CDR3 DNA reads as TGTGCCAGCACTTTCTACGGGGGTAATTCACCCCTCCACTTT. The encoded protein is CASTFYGGNSPLHF.

The chain combines TRBV29-1 with TRBJ1-1, with 7 bases fitting TRBD1. The length of the CDR3 is 15 residues. With V trimmed by 4 bases and J by 1 base, 9 bases remained unmatched. Germline lookup yields CDR1 SQVTM and CDR2 ANQGSEA. Here the CDR3 DNA reads TGCAGCGTTGGGGTCGGAGGGACAGAGAACACTGAAGCTTTCTTT. Amino acids: CSVGVGGTENTEAFF.

The V call is TRBV7-9, the J call TRBJ1-5; 8 bases are shared with TRBD1. This CDR3 contains 15 residues. CDR1 is SEHNR and CDR2 is FQNEAQ in the germline V gene (reference sequence). V lost 5 bases and J lost 10; bases outside the gene matches: 13. CDR3 residues: CASSLERQGNSPQHF. Here the CDR3 DNA reads TGTGCCAGCAGCCTCGAACGACAGGGGAATAGTCCCCAGCATTTT. Using reference TRBV7-9 and TRBJ1-5 for the parts outside the CDR3, the full variable domain is DTGVSQNPRHKITKRGQNVTFRCDPISEHNRLYWYRQTLGQGPEFLTYFQNEAQLEKSRLLSDRFSAERPKGSFSTLEIQRTEQGDSAMYLCASSLERQGNSPQHFGDGTRLSIL.

This chain links TRBV4-1 with TRBJ2-5; D unresolved. The V end lost 4 bases, the J end lost 7 bases, and 10 bases lay between the germline ends. This CDR3 has 12 residues. Germline V gene data show CDR1 as MGHRA and CDR2 as YSYEKL. CDR3 sequence (DNA): TGCGCCAGCAGCCCCTTGGGCGGGACCCAGTACTTC. It yields the protein CASSPLGGTQYF.

The sample holds one count of this clone. The V and J genes are TRBV30 and TRBJ1-4; D is uncertain. V dropped 2 bases and J dropped 3 bases, with 10 bases sitting between them. From germline, CDR1 is GTSNPN and CDR2 SVGIG (reference sequence). The CDR3 runs 14 residues. CDR3 protein: CAWSQRNSNEKLFF. The CDR3 DNA reads as TGTGCCTGGAGTCAACGTAATTCTAATGAAAAACTGTTTTTT.

The V call is TRBV9, the J call TRBJ1-1; D is unresolved. The CDR3 is made up of 13 amino acids. CDR1 and CDR2 (germline): SGDLS, YYNGEE. The V and J ends lost 2 bases and 5 bases respectively, with 10 bases between them. The CDR3: CASSVALGTEAFF. The CDR3, as DNA: TGTGCCAGCAGCGTCGCCCTTGGGACTGAAGCTTTCTTT.

The V call is TRBV5-1, the J call TRBJ2-5, with TRBD2 identical over 7 bases. V shed 1 base and J 4 bases; nucleotides not matched to a gene: 19. The germline CDR1 and CDR2 sequences are SGHRS and YFSETQ. This CDR3 has 19 residues. CDR3 residues: CASSLMSGATGTKGETQYF. Here the CDR3 DNA reads TGCGCCAGCAGCTTGATGAGCGGGGCGACCGGAACAAAGGGAGAGACCCAGTACTTC.

This rearrangement joins TRBV2 to TRBJ1-4; 7 nucleotides agree with TRBD1. Germline V gene data show CDR1 as SNHLY and CDR2 as FYNNEI. CDR3 length equals 14 residues. J lost 4 bases, V lost 6 bases, and 5 bases had no gene match. CDR3 sequence reads: CASSRQGVNEKLFF. The CDR3 nucleotides read TGTGCCAGCAGCAGACAGGGAGTTAATGAAAAACTGTTTTTT.

CDR3 sequence reads: CASTGGVRSTDTQYF. The CDR3 nucleotides are TGTGCCAGCACGGGGGGGGTCCGTTCCACAGATACGCAGTATTTT. The chain carries TRBV5-4 and TRBJ2-3; TRBD2 aligns across 8 bases. The CDR3 covers 15 residues. Per germline, CDR1 SGHNT and CDR2 YYREEE (reference sequence). The junction had 8 bases not matched to a gene; V was cut back by 6 bases and J by 2 bases.

This clone was recorded only once. The chain links TRBV30 to TRBJ1-5; the D gene is possibly TRBD1 (5 bases). V lost 3 bases, J lost 3 bases, and 15 bases lay in between. CDR3 size: 15 residues. CDR1 and CDR2 (germline): GTSNPN, SVGIG (reference sequence). CDR3 sequence reads: CAWRGSGTSNQPQHF. DNA for the CDR3: TGTGCCTGGAGAGGTAGCGGGACTTCCAATCAGCCCCAGCATTTT.

This clone was found a few times. The genes are TRBV4-3 and TRBJ1-5, with D possibly TRBD1 on 5 matching bases. With 4 bases removed from V and 6 bases from J, the gap between germline ends came to 22 bases. This CDR3 has 17 amino acids. Germline lookup yields CDR1 LGHNA and CDR2 YSLEER. The CDR3 nucleotides are TGCGCCAGCAGCCCCGCCTGGGGACCCCTACCACGTCAGCCCCAGCATTTT. This gives the protein CASSPAWGPLPRQPQHF.

V gene TRBV19 combines with J gene TRBJ2-1; TRBD1 or TRBD2 may be the D gene (6 bases each). The CDR3 has 17 amino acids. Trimming stripped 0 bases from V and 4 bases from J, with 16 bases between. The germline gives CDR1 LNHDA, CDR2 SQIVND (reference sequence). CDR3 nucleotides: TGTGCCAGTAGTATAGAAGGGGGAGCAAGCGGGTACAATGAGCAGTTCTTC. Protein product: CASSIEGGASGYNEQFF.

V gene TRBV10-3 combines with J gene TRBJ2-7; a possible D gene is TRBD1 (5 bases). Trimming removed 0 bases at V and 7 bases at J, with 16 bases between. The length of the CDR3 is 15 residues. CDR1 and CDR2 from the germline V gene are ENHRY and SYGVKD. The CDR3 here is CAISESSQGTLEQYF. CDR3 DNA sequence: TGTGCCATCAGTGAGTCAAGCCAGGGAACCTTGGAGCAGTACTTC.

The rearrangement links TRBV2 to TRBJ1-6, with a weak D call TRBD1 (6 bases). CDR1 SNHLY and CDR2 FYNNEI come from the germline V gene. The CDR3 is 15 amino acids. V shed 5 bases and J shed 8 bases, with 16 bases lying between them. The CDR3 loop is CASSIGQQTYSPLHF. CDR3 sequence (DNA): TGTGCCAGCAGTATAGGACAGCAGACGTATTCACCCCTCCACTTT. Full variable domain (rest looked up from reference TRBV2 and TRBJ1-6): EPEVTQTPSHQVTQMGQEVILRCVPISNHLYFYWYRQILGQKVEFLVSFYNNEISEKSEIFDDQFSVERPDGSNFTLKIRSTKLEDSAMYFCASSIGQQTYSPLHFGNGTRLTVT.